The 13 T cell receptor beta chains below come from one sample, sequenced in a study of CD8 T cells in ankylosing spondylitis. MiXCR was run by TCRdb on the 5' RACE reads, yielding one entry per CDR3 protein. The table includes 250,000 to 350,000 distinct CDR3 sequences, 20% detected once. The sample taken for sequencing was blood, either unsorted or a sorted T cell fraction (not recorded which). All receptors come from a male donor with ankylosing spondylitis or in good health (not recorded which).

The chain joins TRBV3-1 to TRBJ1-6; 7 bases match TRBD1. The CDR3 covers 18 residues. With 1 base clipped from V and 9 bases from J, the junction kept 15 bases outside the gene matches. Germline loops: CDR1 LGHDT, CDR2 YNNKEL (reference sequence). CDR3 nucleotide sequence: TGTGCCAGCAGCCAAGTCAACCCCGGGACAGCTGCGGCTTCACCCCTCCACTTT. Encoded protein: CASSQVNPGTAAASPLHF.

The table lists this clonotype with a few counts. The CDR3 region has the DNA TGTGCCAGCGCATGGGGGATGAACACTGAAGCTTTCTTT. It specifies CASAWGMNTEAFF. The chain recombines TRBV6-1 with TRBJ1-1; weak D call: TRBD1 (5 bases). The CDR3 is made up of 13 amino acids. The V and J ends lost 8 bases and 0 bases respectively, with 10 bases between them. Germline V gives CDR1 MNHNS, CDR2 SASEGT.

The CDR3: CASSPGTSGLLQETQYF. As DNA, the CDR3 is TGTGCCAGCAGCCCAGGGACTAGCGGACTCCTCCAAGAGACCCAGTACTTC. The chain has TRBV3-1 and TRBJ2-5, with 11 nucleotides matching TRBD2. The CDR3 loop spans 17 amino acids. V trimming: 4 bases; J trimming: 1 base; junction bases outside the gene matches: 8. Germline-derived CDR1 and CDR2 are LGHDT and YNNKEL (reference sequence).

The table lists this clonotype with a few counts. V and J are TRBV6-1 and TRBJ2-7; maybe TRBD1 (6 bases). The CDR3 is made up of 15 amino acids. Germline CDR1 MNHNS, CDR2 SASEGT. V lost 5 bases, J lost 6 bases, and 20 bases lay in between. The CDR3: CASSPLPGANSEQYV. The DNA of the CDR3 is TGTGCCAGCAGTCCACTACCAGGGGCCAACTCCGAGCAGTACGTC.

The chain combines TRBV5-1 with TRBJ1-2; D ambiguous. Trimming pared 5 bases from V and 6 bases from J, leaving 14 bases between. CDR1 is SGHRS and CDR2 is YFSETQ in the germline V gene. The CDR3 sequence is 13 residues long. The CDR3 protein is CASRPGRSDGYTF. CDR3 nucleotides: TGCGCCAGCAGACCGGGCAGGAGCGATGGCTACACCTTC.

This clonotype was found a few times. The chain joins TRBV5-1 to TRBJ1-5, with TRBD1 identical over 7 bases. The CDR3 covers 16 residues. V shed 4 bases, J shed 5 bases, and the junction held 12 bases outside the gene matches. The germline CDR1 and CDR2 sequences are SGHRS and YFSETQ. The CDR3 nucleotides are TGCGCCAGCAGCCCAACAGGGGTGTCGGACTATCAGCCCCAGCATTTT. Translated: CASSPTGVSDYQPQHF.

V usage is TRBV29-1 and J usage is TRBJ1-1; D remains unclear. Germline CDR1 is SQVTM and CDR2 is ANQGSEA. The CDR3 spans 13 residues. Between the trimmed V and J ends, which lost 3 bases and 1 base, there was a span of 9 bases. CDR3 loop: CSVDDTRNTEAFF. DNA of the CDR3: TGCAGCGTTGACGACACTCGGAACACTGAAGCTTTCTTT.

The V call is TRBV28, the J call TRBJ2-1; 9 nucleotides line up with TRBD1. Germline V gene data show CDR1 as MDHEN and CDR2 as SYDVKM. The trim removed 6 bases at V and 6 bases at J, leaving 18 bases unmatched. The length of the CDR3 is 18 residues. CDR3 DNA: TGTGCCAGCAGCCCAACAAGGGCGGGGACAGGGTCCCGCAATGAGCAGTTCTTC. This gives the protein CASSPTRAGTGSRNEQFF.

This clonotype was seen ten or more times. The chain recombines TRBV6-1 with TRBJ2-7; TRBD2 matches 8 bases. The length of the CDR3 is 13 residues. The germline V gene encodes CDR1 MNHNS and CDR2 SASEGT. The V and J ends lost 6 bases and 7 bases, in that order; junction bases with no gene match: 8. The DNA of the CDR3 is TGTGCCAGCAGCCTTAGCGGGGCGGGGGAGCAGTACGTC. Protein: CASSLSGAGEQYV.

J is TRBJ1-6 and V is TRBV12-3 or TRBV12-4; TRBD1 matches at 8 bases. V lost 4 bases to trimming and J lost 9 bases; unmatched junction nucleotides: 5. The CDR3 totals 14 residues. This CDR3 is CASSSTGAGSPLHF. For the CDR3, the DNA is TGTGCCAGCAGTTCGACAGGGGCGGGTTCACCCCTCCACTTT.

This clonotype was seen a handful of times. This rearrangement joins TRBV3-1 to TRBJ2-5; D is unresolved. CDR1 LGHDT and CDR2 YNNKEL come from the germline V gene (reference sequence). Between the trimmed V and J ends, which lost 2 bases and 1 base, there was a span of 8 bases. There are 14 residues in the CDR3. CDR3 nucleotides: TGTGCCAGCAGCCAATACGGTCCCCAAGAGACCCAGTACTTC. Residues: CASSQYGPQETQYF.

The rearrangement uses TRBV20-1 and TRBJ1-6; D is unclear. Per germline, CDR1 DFQATT and CDR2 SNEGSKA (reference sequence). Trimming stripped 6 bases from V and 7 bases from J, with 16 bases between. The CDR3 has 14 amino acids. The CDR3 DNA reads TGCAGTGCCTCGGAAGGTTCGCGGAATTCACCCCTCCACTTT. This codes for CSASEGSRNSPLHF.

The chain is built from TRBV19 and TRBJ2-1; tentative D call: TRBD2 (5 bases). The germline gives CDR1 LNHDA, CDR2 SQIVND (reference sequence). The CDR3 has 17 amino acids. Deletions cut 4 bases from V and 0 bases from J, with 16 bases between. CDR3 loop: CASSTYWGESSYNEQFF. The CDR3 region has the DNA TGTGCCAGTAGTACCTACTGGGGAGAGAGCTCCTACAATGAGCAGTTCTTC.